This passage covers 8 T cell receptor beta chains from one sample sequenced in a study of blood T cell repertoires in COVID-19 (dated by TCRdb to the early 2020s). The library was prepared using the immunoSEQ multiplex PCR assay. TCRdb re-hosts the immuneACCESS table, in-frame sequences only. Its copies lack some clones; in the studies checked, an unresolved V gene accounts for under half of them, and the cause for the rest is not known. This sample has hundreds of thousands of clones in its table, and roughly 87% of those were observed once. The ten biggest clones cover 2% to 2.5% of the sample. The sample consisted of peripheral blood. The receptors originated from a woman aged 45-65 years who had recovered from COVID-19.

The chain joins TRBV19 to TRBJ2-3, with unresolved D. Germline lookup yields CDR1 LNHDA and CDR2 SQIVND (reference sequence). Trimming pared 3 bases from V and 5 bases from J, leaving 18 bases between. The CDR3 covers 16 residues. The CDR3 DNA reads as TGTGCCAGTAGTATTTTCCCCACAGTCGAAGAAGATACGCAGTATTTT. This translates into CASSIFPTVEEDTQYF.

V is TRBV30 and J is TRBJ2-1, with a weak D call TRBD1 (8 bases). Germline CDR1 and CDR2: GTSNPN and SVGIG (reference sequence). V was cut by 4 bases and J by 2 bases, with 15 bases left in between. There are 15 residues in the CDR3. DNA of the CDR3: TGTGCCTGGACAGGGGGCGGGAGTCCCTACAATGAGCAGTTCTTC. This gives the protein CAWTGGGSPYNEQFF.

This clone was detected only a few times. The rearrangement links TRBV7-2 to TRBJ2-7; 13 nucleotides agree with TRBD2. Germline V gene sequence: CDR1 SGHTA, CDR2 FQGNSA. After removal of 4 bases from V and 4 bases from J, the junction contained 1 base not matched to a gene. The CDR3 runs to 14 residues. The CDR3 region is CASSWTSGSYEQYF. In DNA, the CDR3 is TGTGCCAGCAGCTGGACTAGCGGGAGTTACGAGCAGTACTTC.

V usage is TRBV7-9 and J usage is TRBJ1-1, with 7 nucleotides matching TRBD1. V shed 5 bases and J 1 base; nucleotides not matched to a gene: 4. In germline, CDR1 is SEHNR, CDR2 FQNEAQ (reference sequence). The length of the CDR3 is 14 residues. This CDR3 reads CASSPGGSNTEAFF. The CDR3 nucleotides read TGTGCCAGCAGCCCAGGGGGGTCGAACACTGAAGCTTTCTTT.

The V gene is TRBV28, the J gene TRBJ1-2, with 7 bases matching TRBD1. The CDR3 spans 13 residues. The junction had 13 bases not matched to a gene; V was cut back by 10 bases and J by 8 bases. From germline, CDR1 is MDHEN and CDR2 SYDVKM. CDR3 in DNA: TGTGCCATTTCGGGACAGTTTGAGGCAGGCTACACCTTC. Translation gives CAISGQFEAGYTF.

V gene TRBV9 combines with J gene TRBJ2-2; the D gene is possibly TRBD1 (6 bases). Trimming shortened V by 2 bases and J by 2 bases, and 10 bases separated the two germline ends. The germline V gene encodes CDR1 SGDLS and CDR2 YYNGEE. The CDR3 is 15 amino acids. The CDR3 nucleotides are TGTGCCAGCAGCGTCCTGGGACATAACACCGGGGAGCTGTTTTTT. Its protein product is CASSVLGHNTGELFF.

The chain is built from TRBV5-1 and TRBJ1-1; TRBD1 matches 8 bases. The V and J ends lost 4 bases and 6 bases, in that order; junction bases with no gene match: 11. Germline V gives CDR1 SGHRS, CDR2 YFSETQ. This CDR3 comprises 15 residues. The CDR3 nucleotides read TGCGCCAGCAGCCCCTTGACAGGGGAAATTGCTGAAGCTTTCTTT. This gives the protein CASSPLTGEIAEAFF.

Turning to this clone: The sample carries other DNA sequences with the same CDR3. The V call is TRBV30, the J call TRBJ1-2, with D perhaps TRBD1 (6 bases). V was shortened by 5 bases and J by 2 bases, with 9 bases between the two germline ends. The germline gives CDR1 GTSNPN, CDR2 SVGIG (reference sequence). The CDR3 consists of 12 residues. The CDR3 is CAWERGNYGYTF. In DNA, the CDR3 is TGTGCCTGGGAGAGGGGGAACTATGGCTACACCTTC. The full variable domain, completed using reference TRBV30 and TRBJ1-2, is SQTIHQWPATLVQPVGSPLSLECTVEGTSNPNLYWYRQAAGRGLQLLFYSVGIGQISSEVPQNLSASRPQDRQFILSSKKLLLSDSGFYLCAWERGNYGYTFGSGTRLTVV.